Below, 23 T cell receptor beta chains from the same sample are listed, as sequenced in a study of blood T cells in healthy people across ages. The authors ran a second PCR of roughly 7 to 11 cycles using a sample-barcoded 5' primer and a J-beta primer mix. TCRdb reanalysed the 5' RACE reads using MiXCR and keeps one entry per CDR3 protein. This table has hundreds of thousands of distinct CDR3 sequences, roughly 53% appearing once. The sample taken for sequencing was blood. These receptors all come from a man in his fifties or sixties in good health.

The CDR3 region is CASRRQGSEQYF. The CDR3 DNA follows: TGTGCCAGCAGGCGACAGGGAAGCGAGCAGTACTTC. The chain links TRBV12-3 or TRBV12-4 to TRBJ2-7; 7 bases agree with TRBD1. V was pared by 6 bases and J by 6 bases, with 5 bases of the junction left unmatched. The CDR3 length is 12 residues.

The V gene is TRBV3-1, the J gene TRBJ2-7; tentative D call: TRBD1 (6 bases). The CDR3 has 11 amino acids. The germline CDR1 and CDR2 sequences are LGHDT and YNNKEL (reference sequence). V lost 2 bases to trimming and J lost 10 bases, with 9 bases between them. Here the CDR3 reads CASSQQGPQYF. The DNA for the CDR3 is TGTGCCAGCAGCCAACAGGGGCCCCAGTACTTC.

There are a few counts of this clonotype. The chain recombines TRBV12-3 or TRBV12-4 with TRBJ2-7; D is uncertain. The V gene lost 5 bases and the J gene lost 2 bases, with 13 bases spanning the gap. The length of the CDR3 is 14 residues. The CDR3 is CASSPADGTYEQYF. The CDR3 nucleotides read TGTGCCAGCAGTCCCGCCGACGGCACCTACGAGCAGTACTTC.

Written as DNA, the CDR3 is TGTGCCAGCAGTTACCGACTAGCGGGGAACGAGCAGTACTTC. Protein sequence: CASSYRLAGNEQYF. J is TRBJ2-4 and V is TRBV6-5, with TRBD2 matching over 11 bases. The J call may be incorrect, as the DNA end agrees better with TRBJ2-7. The germline V gene has CDR1 MNHEY and CDR2 SVGAGI. This CDR3 is 14 amino acids long.

The chain has TRBV20-1 and TRBJ1-2; 10 nucleotides line up with TRBD1. The germline CDR1 and CDR2 sequences are DFQATT and SNEGSKA (reference sequence). The V gene end was trimmed by 1 base and the J gene end by 3 bases; junction bases not matched to a gene: 2. CDR3 length: 14 residues. The CDR3: CSARGQGADYGYTF. DNA for the CDR3: TGCAGTGCTAGAGGACAGGGGGCAGACTATGGCTACACCTTC.

The chain uses TRBV4-1 and TRBJ2-1; TRBD1 matches 7 bases. The CDR3 is 18 residues long. J lost 9 bases, V lost 0 bases, and 17 bases had no gene match. In germline, CDR1 is MGHRA, CDR2 YSYEKL. The CDR3 DNA is TGCGCCAGCAGCCAAGATCCTAACTTACGGGACAGTTTTCGTGAGCAGTTCTTC. It is translated as CASSQDPNLRDSFREQFF.

This clonotype came up many times. The rearrangement joins TRBV10-3 to TRBJ2-5, with 7 bases identical to TRBD1. The ends lost 8 bases at V and 13 bases at J; junction bases unmatched: 13. The CDR3 runs to 12 residues. Looked up from germline, CDR1 is ENHRY and CDR2 is SYGVKD. Here the CDR3 reads CAIGPDRDARYF. In nucleotides, the CDR3 is TGTGCCATCGGACCTGACAGGGACGCTAGGTACTTC.

This rearrangement joins TRBV27 to TRBJ1-2, with D possibly being TRBD1 (5 bases). CDR3 length: 14 amino acids. V was shortened by 6 bases and J by 4 bases, with 15 bases between the two germline ends. Germline assignment: CDR1 MNHEY and CDR2 SMNVEV (reference sequence). The CDR3 DNA reads TGTGCCAGCAGGGGACCCCGGGTCGCCTATGGCTACACCTTC. Its protein is CASRGPRVAYGYTF.

Concerning this clonotype: The junction does not match germline at one end; this may be a read error. The chain has TRBV3-1 and TRBJ2-1; 10 nucleotides line up with TRBD2. Germline V CDR1 and CDR2: LGHDT, YNNKEL (reference sequence). The CDR3 is 15 amino acids. CDR3 residues: CASSRVGLANNAQFF. The CDR3 region has the DNA TGTGCCAGCAGCCGGGTGGGACTAGCGAACAATGCGCAGTTCTTC.

The rearrangement links TRBV15 to TRBJ2-1; D possibly corresponds to TRBD2 (5 bases). CDR1 LNHNV and CDR2 YYDKDF come from the germline V gene (reference sequence). With 3 bases removed from V and 3 bases from J, the gap between germline ends came to 12 bases. The CDR3 is made up of 15 amino acids. The DNA of the CDR3 is TGTGCCACCAGCAGGTTGGAAGGGAGCTACAATGAGCAGTTCTTC. Its translation is CATSRLEGSYNEQFF.

This chain links TRBV5-1 with TRBJ2-4; the D gene could be TRBD1 or TRBD2 (5 bases each). Germline V gene lookup returns CDR1 SGHRS and CDR2 YFSETQ. The V gene lost 0 bases and the J gene lost 5 bases, with 9 bases spanning the gap. The CDR3 covers 14 residues. CDR3 sequence reads: CASSLGQRQNIQYF. Here the CDR3 DNA reads TGCGCCAGCAGCTTGGGACAGCGGCAAAACATTCAGTACTTC.

The CDR3 sequence is CASSQEPAQGTGTQYF. The CDR3 DNA sequence: TGTGCCAGCAGCCAAGAACCCGCCCAGGGTACAGGGACCCAGTACTTC. The V call is TRBV3-1, the J call TRBJ2-7, with a possible D match to TRBD1 (5 bases). TRBJ2-5 explains the end of the DNA better; the J call may be wrong. Germline CDR1 LGHDT, CDR2 YNNKEL (reference sequence). The CDR3 is made up of 16 amino acids.

The chain recombines TRBV6-6 with TRBJ2-2, with D unclear. V dropped 5 bases and J dropped 7 bases, with 17 bases sitting between them. Germline V lookup: CDR1 MNHNY, CDR2 SVGAGI (reference sequence). The CDR3 runs 15 residues. In nucleotides, the CDR3 is TGTGCCAGCAGTAAACAGCAATGGTCGGTCGGGGAGCTGTTTTTT. It is translated as CASSKQQWSVGELFF.

The chain uses TRBV12-3 or TRBV12-4 and TRBJ2-1; TRBD1 matches at 7 bases. V dropped 6 bases and J dropped 4; count of bases not matched to a gene: 6. The CDR3 is 14 amino acids. The CDR3 sequence: CASRDDRVYNEQFF. Written as DNA, the CDR3 is TGTGCCAGCAGGGACGACAGGGTTTACAATGAGCAGTTCTTC.

In this sample, this clonotype turned up a few times. The J gene is TRBJ2-7, the V gene TRBV3-1; possibly TRBD1 for D (6 bases). The V end lost 4 bases, the J end lost 0 bases, and 13 bases lay between the germline ends. This CDR3 has 15 amino acids. The germline CDR1 and CDR2 sequences are LGHDT and YNNKEL (reference sequence). The CDR3 DNA sequence: TGTGCCAGCAGCCCCTTCCGGGACACCTCCTACGAGCAGTACTTC. This codes for CASSPFRDTSYEQYF.

The chain links TRBV9 to TRBJ2-5; D remains unclear. CDR3 length equals 14 residues. Germline values: CDR1 SGDLS, CDR2 YYNGEE. Trimming took off 1 base at V and 1 base at J, with 8 bases between the two ends. The CDR3 nucleotides are TGTGCCAGCAGCGTACGACTGGCCCAAGAGACCCAGTACTTC. It encodes CASSVRLAQETQYF.

The chain employs TRBV7-2 and TRBJ2-7, with a weak D call TRBD1 (5 bases). The germline CDR1 and CDR2 sequences are SGHTA and FQGNSA. Trimming left V 5 bases short and J 6 bases short, with 17 bases between. The CDR3 has 14 residues. In DNA, the CDR3 is TGTGCCAGCAGCCCCCAGGGCCCCCAAACCGAGCAGTACTTC. Translating gives CASSPQGPQTEQYF.

The V gene is TRBV24-1, the J gene TRBJ2-1; D is possibly TRBD1 (6 bases). The CDR3 is 12 residues long. CDR1 KGHDR and CDR2 SFDVKD come from the germline V gene. V shed 5 bases and J shed 7 bases, with 8 bases lying between them. CDR3: CATSGRGNEQFF. The CDR3, as DNA: TGTGCCACCAGTGGCAGGGGTAATGAGCAGTTCTTC.

This clonotype was counted only a few times. This chain connects TRBV2 to TRBJ1-2, with D possibly TRBD1 on 5 matching bases. This CDR3 region has 13 residues. Trimming stripped 4 bases from V and 5 bases from J, with 11 bases between. Germline assignment: CDR1 SNHLY and CDR2 FYNNEI. The CDR3 region is CASSVSRDYGYTF. CDR3 nucleotide sequence: TGTGCCAGCAGTGTCAGCAGGGATTATGGCTACACCTTC.

The rearrangement joins TRBV12-3 or TRBV12-4 to TRBJ2-7; TRBD2 aligns across 7 bases. The J call may not be correct, given that the DNA end is closer to TRBJ2-5. CDR3 length: 15 amino acids. Here the CDR3 DNA reads TGTGCCAGCAGTTTAGCGAGGACTAGCCAAGAGACCCAGTACTTC. Encoded protein: CASSLARTSQETQYF.

V gene TRBV15 combines with J gene TRBJ2-3; TRBD2 agrees at 8 bases. J was trimmed by 3 bases and V by 1 base; bases with no gene match: 9. CDR1 is LNHNV, CDR2 YYDKDF, per germline (reference sequence). CDR3 size: 17 residues. The CDR3 protein is CATSRGPSGRRTDTQYF. The CDR3 DNA is TGTGCCACCAGCAGAGGTCCTAGCGGGCGACGAACAGATACGCAGTATTTT.

The chain recombines TRBV6-6 with TRBJ2-7, with 8 nucleotides matching TRBD1. CDR1 and CDR2 from the germline V gene are MNHNY and SVGAGI (reference sequence). V was clipped by 4 bases and J by 9 bases; unmatched bases: 8. The length of the CDR3 is 13 residues. The CDR3 loop reads CASSSRQGMAQYF. CDR3 nucleotides: TGTGCCAGCAGTTCCCGACAGGGGATGGCGCAGTACTTC.

This clonotype was seen a handful of times. Written as DNA, the CDR3 is TGCGCCAGCAGCCTGACCTCGAGCGGGGGGTACAATGAGCAGTTCTTC. Translating gives CASSLTSSGGYNEQFF. The rearrangement uses TRBV5-1 and TRBJ2-1; 9 nucleotides match TRBD2. Germline values: CDR1 SGHRS, CDR2 YFSETQ. The CDR3 runs to 16 residues. Trimming at V came to 4 bases and at J to 4 bases, leaving 9 bases not matched to a gene.